This T cell receptor beta chain was documented in a study of post-analysis software for immune sequencing data. Study details: Both relapsing-remitting and secondary progressive multiple sclerosis featured among the disease courses, as did progressive-relapsing multiple sclerosis.

Carried by the TCR beta cDNA libraries were unique molecular identifiers. T cells numbering 1 to 10 million gave rise to roughly 0.5 million cDNA molecules. TCRdb used MiXCR to reprocess the PCR reads, holding one entry per CDR3 protein. The sample holds around 190,000 distinct CDR3 sequences; approximately 29% are singletons and the top ten take roughly 3.4%. This CDR3 contains 13 residues. Germline CDR1 is SQVTM and CDR2 is ANQGSEA. The V end lost 2 bases, the J end lost 0 bases, and 7 bases lay between the germline ends. Overall study results and limits: F measure grouped same-batch samples tightly together. Compared with controls, patients showed significantly lower normalized Chao1 diversity. Four or five TRBV segments were more frequent in patients than controls; TRBV5-6, TRBV5-1 and TRBV20-1 belonged to this group.

This clonotype was observed many times. Its cognate antigen is unknown. The specimen sequenced was blood. The clonotype comes from a girl under 18 with multiple sclerosis. V and J are TRBV29-1 and TRBJ1-1; D is undetermined. CDR3 in DNA: TGCAGCGTTGAACGCAGTGTGAACACTGAAGCTTTCTTT. This gives the protein CSVERSVNTEAFF. The full variable domain, completed using reference TRBV29-1 and TRBJ1-1, is SAVISQKPSRDICQRGTSLTIQCQVDSQVTMMFWYRQQPGQSLTLIATANQGSEATYESGFVIDKFPISRPNLTFSTLTVSNMSPEDSSIYLCSVERSVNTEAFFGQGTRLTVV.